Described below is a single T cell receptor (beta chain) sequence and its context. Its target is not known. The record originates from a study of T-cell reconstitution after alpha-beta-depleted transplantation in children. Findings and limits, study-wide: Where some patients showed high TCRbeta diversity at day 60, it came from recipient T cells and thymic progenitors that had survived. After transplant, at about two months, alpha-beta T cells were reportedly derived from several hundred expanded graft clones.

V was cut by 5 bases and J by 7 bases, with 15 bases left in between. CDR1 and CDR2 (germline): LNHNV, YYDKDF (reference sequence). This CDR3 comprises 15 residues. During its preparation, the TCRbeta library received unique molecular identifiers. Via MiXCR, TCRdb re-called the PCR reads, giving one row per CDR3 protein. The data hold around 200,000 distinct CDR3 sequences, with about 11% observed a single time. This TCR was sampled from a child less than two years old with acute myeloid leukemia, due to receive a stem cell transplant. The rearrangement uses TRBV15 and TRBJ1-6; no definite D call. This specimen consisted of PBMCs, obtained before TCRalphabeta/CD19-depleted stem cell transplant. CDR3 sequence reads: CATSLKPGSNSPLHF. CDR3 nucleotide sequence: TGTGCCACCAGCTTAAAACCGGGTTCCAATTCACCCCTCCACTTT.